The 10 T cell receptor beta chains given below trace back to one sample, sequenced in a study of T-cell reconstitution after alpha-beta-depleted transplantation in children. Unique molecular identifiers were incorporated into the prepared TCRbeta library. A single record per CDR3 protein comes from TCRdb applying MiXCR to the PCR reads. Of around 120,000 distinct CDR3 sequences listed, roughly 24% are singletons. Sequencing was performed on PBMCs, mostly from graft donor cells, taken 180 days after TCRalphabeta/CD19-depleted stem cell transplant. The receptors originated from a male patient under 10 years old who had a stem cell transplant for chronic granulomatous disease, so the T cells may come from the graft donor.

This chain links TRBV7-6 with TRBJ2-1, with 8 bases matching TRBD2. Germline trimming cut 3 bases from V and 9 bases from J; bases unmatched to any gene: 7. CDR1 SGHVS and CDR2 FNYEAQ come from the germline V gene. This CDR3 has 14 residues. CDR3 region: CASSLPGLDGEQFF. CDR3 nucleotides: TGTGCCAGCAGCTTGCCGGGACTAGACGGTGAGCAGTTCTTC.

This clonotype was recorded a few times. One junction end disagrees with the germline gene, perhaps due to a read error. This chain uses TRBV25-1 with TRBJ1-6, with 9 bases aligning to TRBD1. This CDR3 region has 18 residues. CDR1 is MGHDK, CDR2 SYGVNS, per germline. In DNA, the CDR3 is TGTGCCAGCAGTGGACTTACGGGACAGGGAGGTAGTAATTCACCCCTCCAATTT. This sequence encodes CASSGLTGQGGSNSPLQF.

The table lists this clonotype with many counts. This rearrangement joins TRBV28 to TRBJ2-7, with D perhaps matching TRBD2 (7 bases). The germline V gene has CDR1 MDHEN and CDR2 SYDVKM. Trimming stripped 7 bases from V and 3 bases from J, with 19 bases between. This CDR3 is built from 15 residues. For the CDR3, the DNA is TGTGCCAGCAAGGCCGAGGGGGGACTAAACTACGAGCAGTACTTC. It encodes CASKAEGGLNYEQYF.

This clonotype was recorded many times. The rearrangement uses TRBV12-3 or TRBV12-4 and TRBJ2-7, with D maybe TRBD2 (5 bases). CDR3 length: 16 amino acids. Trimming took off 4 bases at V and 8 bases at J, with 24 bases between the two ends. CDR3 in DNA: TGTGCCAGCAGTTACGCGTTAGGGAGTAGTCAGAGCAAGCAGTACTTC. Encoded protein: CASSYALGSSQSKQYF.

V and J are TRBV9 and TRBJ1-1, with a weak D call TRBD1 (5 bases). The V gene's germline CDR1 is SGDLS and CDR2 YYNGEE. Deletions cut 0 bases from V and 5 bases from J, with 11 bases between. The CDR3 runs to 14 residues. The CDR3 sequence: CASSVGGGKTEAFF. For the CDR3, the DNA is TGTGCCAGCAGCGTAGGCGGGGGGAAGACTGAAGCTTTCTTT.

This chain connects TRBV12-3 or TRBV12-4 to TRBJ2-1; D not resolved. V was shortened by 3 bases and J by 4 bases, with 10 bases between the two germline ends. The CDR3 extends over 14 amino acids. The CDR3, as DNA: TGTGCCAGCAGTTTTCTGGCTACGTACAATGAGCAGTTCTTC. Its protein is CASSFLATYNEQFF.

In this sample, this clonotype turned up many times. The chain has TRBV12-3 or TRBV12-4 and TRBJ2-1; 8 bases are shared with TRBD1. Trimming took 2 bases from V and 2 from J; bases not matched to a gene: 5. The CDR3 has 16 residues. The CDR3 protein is CASSLSPGQAYNEQFF. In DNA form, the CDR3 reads TGTGCCAGCAGTTTATCGCCGGGACAGGCCTACAATGAGCAGTTCTTC.

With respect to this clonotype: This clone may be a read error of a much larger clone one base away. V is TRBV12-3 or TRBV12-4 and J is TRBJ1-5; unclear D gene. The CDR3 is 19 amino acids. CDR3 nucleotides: TGTGCCATCAGTTTAGCGCTAATGGGCAGCTCATATAGCAATCAGCCCCAGCATTTT. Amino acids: CAISLALMGSSYSNQPQHF.

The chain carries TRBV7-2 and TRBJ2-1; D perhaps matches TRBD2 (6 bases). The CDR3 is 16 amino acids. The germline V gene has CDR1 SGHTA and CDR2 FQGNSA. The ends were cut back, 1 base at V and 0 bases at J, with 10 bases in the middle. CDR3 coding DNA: TGTGCCAGCAGCTTAGTTGGGACTTACTCCTACAATGAGCAGTTCTTC. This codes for CASSLVGTYSYNEQFF.

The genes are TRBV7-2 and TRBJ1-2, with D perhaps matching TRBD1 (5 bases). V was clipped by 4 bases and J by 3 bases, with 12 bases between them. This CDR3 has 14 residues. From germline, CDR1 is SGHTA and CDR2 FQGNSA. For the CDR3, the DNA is TGTGCCAGCAGCTGGCAGGGTGGGGACTATGGCTACACCTTC. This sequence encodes CASSWQGGDYGYTF.